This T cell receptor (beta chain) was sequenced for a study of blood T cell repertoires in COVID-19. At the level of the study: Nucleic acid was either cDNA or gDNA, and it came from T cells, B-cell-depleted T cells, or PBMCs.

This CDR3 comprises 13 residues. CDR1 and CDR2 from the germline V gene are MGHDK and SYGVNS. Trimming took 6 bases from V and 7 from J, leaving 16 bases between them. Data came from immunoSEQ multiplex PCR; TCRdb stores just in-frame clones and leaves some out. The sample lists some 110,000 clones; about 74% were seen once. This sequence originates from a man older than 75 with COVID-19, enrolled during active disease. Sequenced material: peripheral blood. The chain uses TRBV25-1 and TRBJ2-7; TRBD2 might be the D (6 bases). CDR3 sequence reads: CASSISGGEEQYF. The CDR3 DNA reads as TGTGCCAGCAGCATCTCCGGCGGGGAGGAGCAGTACTTC.